This T cell receptor (beta chain) was recovered during a study of T cells in Graves' hyperthyroidism and ophthalmopathy (dated by TCRdb to about 2019). Regarding the study in general: Peripheral blood was collected at initial diagnosis, before any treatment. To identify distinguishing TCR V-J signatures, a discovery cohort of about 95 patients was used, comprising fewer than 45 with Graves' ophthalmopathy and 57 with stable Graves' hyperthyroidism. Prospective prediction of ophthalmopathy was tested in an independent validation cohort consisting of roughly 20 hyperthyroidism patients and about 17 patients who later progressed to ophthalmopathy. The 75 to 100 discovery patients were randomly divided into training and test sets at a 7:3 ratio. Thyroid tissue and blood T-cell repertoires from about six Graves' hyperthyroidism patients were also compared in the study. After sampling, hyperthyroidism patients received methimazole starting at 30 mg daily, and ophthalmopathy patients received high-dose intravenous methylprednisolone. According to the paper, TCR Vbeta CDR3 sequencing was carried out on 135 peripheral blood samples, which came from 40 to 45 ophthalmopathy, roughly 75 hyperthyroidism and about 17 progressor patients.

As to this clonotype: The antigen it recognizes is unknown. No quality values exist for individual bases; no much larger clone is one base distant.

Hyperthyroidism patients were newly diagnosed, with disease duration under 2 months, and aged 18 to 65 years. Any patient with an uncontrolled infection, another autoimmune disease, pregnancy or lactation was excluded. Diagnoses were established on the basis of clinical symptoms, serum thyroxine and TRAb, thyroid ultrasound, and orbital computed tomography. Blood from progressor patients was drawn when they were first diagnosed with hyperthyroidism, before any ophthalmopathy symptoms appeared. Ficoll-Paque density gradient centrifugation was used to isolate PBMCs from around 10 ml of fresh peripheral blood. Progressor patients were initially diagnosed with Graves' hyperthyroidism and developed ophthalmopathy during follow-up. Trizol reagent was used to extract total RNA, and RNA quality was then checked on an Agilent 2100 Bioanalyzer. The germline V gene supplies CDR1 SGHDN and CDR2 FVKESK. The CDR3, from cysteine to phenylalanine, totals 13 residues. CDR3 DNA is the only sequence kept; it has 39 bases, read in frame from the first base. V loses 8 bases, J loses 1 base, and the germline ends lie 12 bases apart.

Study-wide findings and limitations: Most expanded thyroid clonotypes (frequency above 0.001) were also found in blood, which suggests that blood repertoires may mirror thyroid immune responses. No statistical method was used to fix the sample size in advance, and group allocation was not hidden from the investigators. In validation, progression to ophthalmopathy was predicted by the model with approximately 67% sensitivity and around 76% specificity, a median of about 6.4 months before onset. In cross-validation, a model built on a 13 V-J signature told ophthalmopathy apart from stable hyperthyroidism with less than 90% sensitivity and 81% to 82% specificity, and in testing the same model reached 80%/75%.

TCR beta CDR3 regions were amplified from RNA transcripts. A first-round RT-PCR of the TCR CDR3 used the HTBI primer set with the Qiagen OneStep RT-PCR kit. Libraries were constructed in a second round of multiplex PCR, after which size selection and purification were carried out. The libraries were sequenced on an Illumina HiSeq2000 using paired-end 100 bp reads. Per the original workflow: SOAPnuke was used to process the raw data, throwing out any read that contained adapters or uncalled bases, had a mean Phred below 15, or lacked an exact constant-primer or identifier match. High-quality paired reads were merged with COPE v1.2.5, and unique nucleotide sequences were defined as clonotypes. MiTCR v1.1 was used to align the clonotypes against IMGT TRBV, TRBD and TRBJ reference segments. Only V-J combinations with frequency above 0.0001, covering 98% to 99.2% of repertoires, were analysed. A TCS score was defined as the ratio of F50 (clonal expansion) to E x V (chaos), with BLOSUM62-based TCRdist applied between CDR3 peptides within each V-J. Welch's t-statistics and random forest reduced several hundred V-J features to 13, which were used in a naive Bayes classifier (R e1071). In TCRdb, the public reads were trimmed at Q25 with fastp and aligned with MiXCR, with productive beta chains retained. When rows share a CDR3 protein, they turn into one entry using the most common DNA and genes. The V and J calls shown here were made by TCRdb, not taken from the authors' results. This sample comprises roughly 170,000 distinct CDR3 sequences, approximately 9% of them detected only once. The ten most abundant clones make up over 20% of the sample.

Sequenced input: blood. Recombination joined TRBV14 with TRBJ2-7; tentative D gene TRBD1, with 6 bases matching. The receptor's source is a woman aged 18-29 years with Graves' hyperthyroidism that later progressed to Graves' ophthalmopathy. Read as DNA, the sequence is TGTGCCAGCGCCGGGGACACATCCTACGAGCAGTACTTC. Its protein is CASAGDTSYEQYF.